This entry lists 16 T cell receptor beta chains sequenced from one sample in a study of cytomegalovirus exposure and HLA in healthy donors. Amplification used 60 Vbeta primers and 13 Jbeta primers. Profiling relied on immunoSEQ multiplex PCR, and the TCRdb table lists in-frame clones only, not all of them. The sample has 150,000 to 200,000 clones; approximately 81% are singletons. The sample comprised PBMCs. These receptors came from a man between 18 and 29 years old in good health and CMV-seronegative.

The rearrangement links TRBV27 to TRBJ2-4, with 9 bases identical to TRBD1. Germline trimming cut 6 bases from V and 7 bases from J; bases unmatched to any gene: 7. Germline assignment: CDR1 MNHEY and CDR2 SMNVEV (reference sequence). The CDR3 has 14 residues. The CDR3, as DNA: TGTGCCAGCAGCCCCGGGACAGGGATGAACATTCAGTACTTC. It yields the protein CASSPGTGMNIQYF.

This sequence joins TRBV19 and TRBJ1-1, with 9 bases fitting TRBD1. V was pared by 5 bases and J by 7 bases, with 11 bases of the junction left unmatched. CDR1 LNHDA and CDR2 SQIVND come from the germline V gene (reference sequence). CDR3 length: 15 residues. The CDR3 DNA sequence: TGTGCCAGTAGTCCAGGGGACAGGGCCTCTCTTGAAGCTTTCTTT. Translating gives CASSPGDRASLEAFF.

The gene calls are TRBV7-3 and TRBJ2-1, with D uncertain. The CDR3 extends over 15 amino acids. V was trimmed by 3 bases and J by 1 base, leaving 10 bases between them. Germline V lookup: CDR1 SGHTA, CDR2 FQGTGA. CDR3: CASSLRASSYNEQFF. The CDR3 DNA is TGTGCCAGCAGCTTGCGAGCGAGTTCCTACAATGAGCAGTTCTTC.

This chain uses TRBV6-5 with TRBJ1-2; TRBD1 is a possible D gene (6 bases). CDR3 length: 14 amino acids. CDR1 is MNHEY and CDR2 is SVGAGI in the germline V gene. Trimming pared 5 bases from V and 7 bases from J, leaving 17 bases between. CDR3 sequence (DNA): TGTGCCAGCAGTCGGGACACCCAAAAGGGTGGCTACACCTTC. Its translation: CASSRDTQKGGYTF.

The CDR3 sequence is CASSLVGRPIGGLFF. CDR3 nucleotide sequence: TGCGCCAGCAGCTTGGTAGGCAGGCCGATTGGAGGACTGTTTTTT. V is TRBV5-1 and J is TRBJ1-4, with D uncertain. V was trimmed by 0 bases and J by 13 bases, leaving 19 bases between them. Germline loops: CDR1 SGHRS, CDR2 YFSETQ. The CDR3 sequence is 15 residues long.

The CDR3 nucleotides are TGTGCCTGGAGTCCCTACCGGGGGAATGAGCAGTTCTTC. Protein product: CAWSPYRGNEQFF. V is TRBV30 and J is TRBJ2-1; D perhaps matches TRBD2 (6 bases). The length of the CDR3 is 13 residues. CDR1 is GTSNPN, CDR2 SVGIG, per germline (reference sequence). The V gene lost 2 bases and the J gene lost 7 bases, with 12 bases spanning the gap.

The chain carries TRBV4-1 and TRBJ2-1, with TRBD2 identical over 7 bases. Germline CDR1 and CDR2: MGHRA and YSYEKL. The CDR3 runs to 14 residues. V trimming: 4 bases; J trimming: 3 bases; junction bases outside the gene matches: 3. In DNA, the CDR3 is TGCGCCAGCAGCCCCCGGGGGGACTACAATGAGCAGTTCTTC. It is translated as CASSPRGDYNEQFF.

CDR3 region: CASSPGTATGELFF. The CDR3 DNA reads as TGTGCCAGCAGCCCTGGGACAGCCACCGGGGAGCTGTTTTTT. V gene TRBV4-2 combines with J gene TRBJ2-2; 7 nucleotides align to TRBD1. This CDR3 is 14 amino acids long. The V segment lost 4 bases and the J segment 4 bases; nucleotides outside the gene matches: 3. CDR1 and CDR2 (germline): LGHNA, YNFKEQ.

V gene TRBV25-1 combines with J gene TRBJ2-7; D gene uncertain. In germline, CDR1 is MGHDK, CDR2 SYGVNS. The CDR3 is made up of 11 amino acids. The V end was cut by 6 bases, the J end by 3 bases, with 6 bases between. The CDR3 bases are TGTGCCAGCAGCCACAACTACGAGCAGTACTTC. Translated, it gives CASSHNYEQYF.

The V gene is TRBV27, the J gene TRBJ2-7, with TRBD1 identical over 7 bases. The V segment lost 2 bases and the J segment 2 bases; nucleotides outside the gene matches: 3. Germline CDR1 MNHEY, CDR2 SMNVEV (reference sequence). CDR3 length equals 14 residues. The CDR3 nucleotides are TGTGCCAGCAGTTTAAAGGGGGCCCCCTACGAGCAGTACTTC. Translation: CASSLKGAPYEQYF.

The rearrangement joins TRBV9 to TRBJ2-6, with 11 positions matching TRBD1. This CDR3 contains 16 residues. The germline V gene has CDR1 SGDLS and CDR2 YYNGEE. Trimming removed 3 bases from V and 2 bases from J; junction bases left unmatched: 1. This CDR3 is CASSAGQGAGANVLTF. Here the CDR3 DNA reads TGTGCCAGCAGCGCGGGACAGGGGGCTGGGGCCAACGTCCTGACTTTC.

Notes on this clone: Relative to the germline gene, one junction end is altered; a read error may explain this. This chain links TRBV10-1 with TRBJ2-7; no firm D call. The length of the CDR3 is 14 residues. The V gene's germline CDR1 is WNHNN and CDR2 SYGVQD (reference sequence). CDR3 sequence (DNA): TGCGCCGGGCAGGCAGTGAAAACGTCCTGCGAGCAGTACTTC. Protein product: CAGQAVKTSCEQYF.

V usage is TRBV6-5 and J usage is TRBJ1-3; 8 bases match TRBD1. This CDR3 spans 16 amino acids. Unmatched junction bases numbered 3, after V lost 2 bases and J lost 0 bases. Germline CDR1 reads MNHEY; CDR2 reads SVGAGI. CDR3 region: CASSYRQGHSGNTIYF. The CDR3, as DNA: TGTGCCAGCAGTTACAGACAGGGGCACTCTGGAAACACCATATATTTT.

The V gene is TRBV9, the J gene TRBJ2-1; a weak D match, TRBD2 (7 bases). V was trimmed by 0 bases and J by 4 bases, leaving 17 bases between them. Germline-derived CDR1 and CDR2 are SGDLS and YYNGEE. The CDR3 is 17 residues long. For the CDR3, the DNA is TGTGCCAGCAGCGTAGTGGGGGGGGCACCGCGATACAATGAGCAGTTCTTC. The encoded protein is CASSVVGGAPRYNEQFF.

This sequence joins TRBV9 and TRBJ2-3, with 9 bases that match TRBD1. J gave up 4 bases and V 4 bases, and 10 bases lay outside the gene matches. Germline loops: CDR1 SGDLS, CDR2 YYNGEE. This CDR3 comprises 16 residues. Written as DNA, the CDR3 is TGTGCCAGCAGCTCCGCCGGGACAGGGCGGCCAGATACGCAGTATTTT. Translating it yields CASSSAGTGRPDTQYF.

The V call is TRBV28, the J call TRBJ1-2; 8 bases align to TRBD1. The CDR3 contains 13 residues. V gave up 10 bases and J gave up 4 bases; unmatched junction bases: 8. Germline-derived CDR1 and CDR2 are MDHEN and SYDVKM. Here the CDR3 reads CATGQGPVYGYTF. In DNA form, the CDR3 reads TGTGCCACAGGACAGGGCCCGGTCTATGGCTACACCTTC.